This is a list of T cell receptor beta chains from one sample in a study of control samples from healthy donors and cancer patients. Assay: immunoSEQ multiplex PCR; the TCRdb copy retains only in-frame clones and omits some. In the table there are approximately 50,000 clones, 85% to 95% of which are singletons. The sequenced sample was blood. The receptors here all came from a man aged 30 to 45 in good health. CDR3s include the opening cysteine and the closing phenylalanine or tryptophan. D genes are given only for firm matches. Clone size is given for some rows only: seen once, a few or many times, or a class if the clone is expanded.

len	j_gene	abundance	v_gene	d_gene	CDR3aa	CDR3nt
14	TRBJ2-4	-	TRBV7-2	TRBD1	CASSFPGQGDIQYF	TGTGCCAGCAGCTTCCCCGGACAGGGGGACATTCAGTACTTC
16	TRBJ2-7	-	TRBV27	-	CASSPFFGRLGDEQYF	TGTGCCAGCAGTCCCTTTTTTGGCAGGTTGGGTGACGAGCAGTACTTC
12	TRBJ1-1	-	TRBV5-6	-	CASSRLNTEAFF	TGTGCCAGCAGCCGCCTTAACACTGAAGCTTTCTTT
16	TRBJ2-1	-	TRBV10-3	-	CATSPLGIGSYNEQFF	TGTGCCACCTCCCCCCTAGGTATAGGCTCCTACAATGAGCAGTTCTTC
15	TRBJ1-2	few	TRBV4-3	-	CASSQDRGANYGYTF	TGCGCCAGCAGCCAAGATAGGGGGGCCAACTATGGCTACACCTTC
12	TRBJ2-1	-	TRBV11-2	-	CASRLGRSEQFF	TGTGCCAGCAGGCTAGGTAGGAGTGAGCAGTTCTTC
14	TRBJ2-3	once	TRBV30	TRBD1	CACLGQGYTDTQYF	TGTGCCTGCCTAGGACAGGGGTACACAGATACGCAGTATTTT
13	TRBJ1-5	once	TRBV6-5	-	CASSYRVDQPQHF	TGTGCCAGCAGTTACAGGGTCGATCAGCCCCAGCATTTT
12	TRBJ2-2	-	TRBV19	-	CASCSSTGELFF	TGTGCCAGTTGTAGTTCGACCGGGGAGCTGTTTTTT
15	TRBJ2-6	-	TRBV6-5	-	CASSYTGTGANVLTF	TGTGCCAGCAGTTATACAGGGACAGGGGCCAACGTCCTGACTTTC
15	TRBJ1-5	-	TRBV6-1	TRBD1	CASSDRTGGNQPQHF	TGTGCCAGCAGTGACCGGACAGGGGGCAATCAGCCCCAGCATTTT
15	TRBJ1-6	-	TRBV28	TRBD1	CASSPLTGGMGPLHF	TGTGCCAGCAGTCCCCTTACAGGGGGCATGGGGCCCCTCCACTTT
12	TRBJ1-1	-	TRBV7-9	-	CASSLAYRAAFF	TGTGCCAGCAGCTTAGCGTACCGGGCAGCTTTCTTT
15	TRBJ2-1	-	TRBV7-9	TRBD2	CASSPRLSGSDEQFF	TGTGCCAGCAGCCCCCGCCTTAGCGGGAGCGATGAGCAGTTCTTC
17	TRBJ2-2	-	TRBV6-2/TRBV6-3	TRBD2	CASSSPRGRAKAGELFF	TGTGCCAGCAGTTCTCCCCGCGGGAGGGCCAAGGCCGGGGAGCTGTTTTTT
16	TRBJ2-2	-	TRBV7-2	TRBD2	CASTLSSGRAGGELFF	TGTGCCAGCACCCTTTCTAGCGGGAGGGCCGGCGGGGAGCTGTTTTTT
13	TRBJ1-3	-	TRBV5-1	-	CASTGVSGNTIYF	TGCGCCAGCACAGGGGTATCGGGAAACACCATATATTTT
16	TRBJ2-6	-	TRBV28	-	CASHSEGVSGANVLTF	TGTGCCAGCCACTCGGAGGGGGTATCTGGGGCCAACGTCCTGACTTTC
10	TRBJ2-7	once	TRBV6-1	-	CASSEGAVIF	TGTGCCAGCAGTGAAGGGGCAGTCATCTTC
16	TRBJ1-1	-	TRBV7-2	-	CASSLTGGSPFAEAFF	TGTGCCAGCAGCTTGACAGGAGGTTCGCCTTTCGCTGAAGCTTTCTTT
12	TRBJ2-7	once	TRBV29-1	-	CSVVPGDYEQYF	TGCAGCGTTGTCCCCGGAGACTACGAGCAGTACTTC
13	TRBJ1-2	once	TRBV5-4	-	CASSLESDYGYTF	TGTGCCAGCAGCTTGGAGTCGGACTATGGCTACACCTTC
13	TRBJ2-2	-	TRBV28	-	CASSLTNTGELFF	TGTGCCAGCAGTTTAACGAACACCGGGGAGCTGTTTTTT
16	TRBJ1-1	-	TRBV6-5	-	CASSYSYLVSGTEAFF	TGTGCCAGCAGTTACTCGTATCTGGTCTCGGGCACTGAAGCTTTCTTT
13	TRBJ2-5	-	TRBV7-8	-	CASSLGGWETQYF	TGTGCCAGCAGCTTAGGCGGGTGGGAGACCCAGTACTTC
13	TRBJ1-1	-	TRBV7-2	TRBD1	CASSARQGGEAFF	TGTGCCAGCAGCGCCCGACAGGGCGGTGAAGCTTTCTTT
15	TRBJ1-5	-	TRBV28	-	CASSLHGQSNQPQHF	TGTGCCAGCAGTCTCCACGGACAGAGCAATCAGCCCCAGCATTTT
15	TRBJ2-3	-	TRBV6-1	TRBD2	CASSEIAGARDTQYF	TGTGCCAGCAGTGAGATAGCGGGAGCCAGGGATACGCAGTATTTT
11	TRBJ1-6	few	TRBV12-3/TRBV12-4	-	CASSSGSPLHF	TGTGCCAGCAGTTCCGGCTCACCCCTCCACTTT
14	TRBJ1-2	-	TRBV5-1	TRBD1	CASSSTGTADGYTF	TGCGCCAGCAGCTCTACCGGGACAGCGGATGGCTACACCTTC
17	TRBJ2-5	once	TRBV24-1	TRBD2	CATSDAPTSGSRETQYF	TGTGCCACCAGTGACGCCCCGACTAGCGGGAGTCGAGAGACCCAGTACTTC
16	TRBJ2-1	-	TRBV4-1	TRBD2	CASSPSLAGSNNEQFF	TGCGCCAGCAGCCCCTCACTAGCGGGTTCCAACAATGAGCAGTTCTTC
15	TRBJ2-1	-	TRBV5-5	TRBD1	CASSPWGTGYNEQFF	TGTGCCAGCAGCCCTTGGGGGACAGGGTACAATGAGCAGTTCTTC
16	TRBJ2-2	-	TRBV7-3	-	CASSVTGLANTGELFF	TGTGCCAGCAGCGTGACAGGTCTCGCGAACACCGGGGAGCTGTTTTTT
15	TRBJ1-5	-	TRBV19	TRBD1	CASTVRTGGNQPQHF	TGTGCCAGTACCGTGAGGACAGGGGGAAATCAGCCCCAGCATTTT
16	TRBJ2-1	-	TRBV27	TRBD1	CASSLALSTGDNEQFF	TGTGCCAGCAGTTTGGCGCTAAGTACAGGGGACAATGAGCAGTTCTTC
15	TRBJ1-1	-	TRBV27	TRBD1	CASSYLTRGHTEAFF	TGTGCCAGCAGTTACCTGACAAGGGGGCACACTGAAGCTTTCTTT